This T cell receptor (beta chain) emerged from a study of CD8 T cells in ankylosing spondylitis. Study-wide results and limits: Earlier authors reported some of these motif variants in reactive arthritis synovial fluid and blood. The authors reported significant enrichment of disease-linked clones in matched ankylosing spondylitis synovial fluid. Ankylosing spondylitis blood appeared to be characterized by a TCR beta motif of under 10 highly homologous variants.

J gave up 2 bases and V 4 bases, and 9 bases lay outside the gene matches. Germline V gene lookup returns CDR1 LNHNV and CDR2 YYDKDF (reference sequence). The CDR3 sequence is 16 residues long. Library preparation for TCR beta used quantitative 5'-RACE with molecular barcodes. MiXCR, run by TCRdb on the 5' RACE reads, gives a single entry per CDR3 protein. The table lists 670,000 or so distinct CDR3 sequences, around 19% of them singletons, with around 19% in the top ten. The table lists this clonotype with a few counts. Its matching antigen is unknown. The receptor was isolated from a male donor with ankylosing spondylitis. Specimen: blood, either unsorted or a sorted T cell fraction (not recorded which). The chain has TRBV15 and TRBJ2-3; TRBD2 matches 7 bases. The CDR3 spells CATSKGAGVNTDTQYF. The DNA of the CDR3 is TGTGCCACCAGCAAGGGTGCGGGAGTGAACACAGATACGCAGTATTTT.